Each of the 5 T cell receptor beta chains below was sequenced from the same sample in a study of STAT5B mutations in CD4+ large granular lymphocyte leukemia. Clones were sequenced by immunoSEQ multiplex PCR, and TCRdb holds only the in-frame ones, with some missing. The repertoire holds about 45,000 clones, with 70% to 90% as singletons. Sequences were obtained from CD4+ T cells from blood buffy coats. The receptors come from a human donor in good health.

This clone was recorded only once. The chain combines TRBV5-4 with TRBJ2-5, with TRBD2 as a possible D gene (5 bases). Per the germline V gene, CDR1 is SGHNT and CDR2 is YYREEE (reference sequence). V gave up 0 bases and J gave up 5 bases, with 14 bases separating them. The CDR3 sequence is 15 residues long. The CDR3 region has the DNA TGTGCCAGCAGCTTGGGCGCAGCGGCCGAGGAGACCCAGTACTTC. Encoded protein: CASSLGAAAEETQYF.

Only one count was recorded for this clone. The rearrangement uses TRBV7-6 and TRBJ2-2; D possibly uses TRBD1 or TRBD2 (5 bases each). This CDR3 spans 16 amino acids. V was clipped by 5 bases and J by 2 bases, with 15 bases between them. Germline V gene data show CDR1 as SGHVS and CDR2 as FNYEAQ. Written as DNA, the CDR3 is TGTGCCAGCAGCGCAGGGACGCTCCTTAACACCGGGGAGCTGTTTTTT. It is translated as CASSAGTLLNTGELFF.

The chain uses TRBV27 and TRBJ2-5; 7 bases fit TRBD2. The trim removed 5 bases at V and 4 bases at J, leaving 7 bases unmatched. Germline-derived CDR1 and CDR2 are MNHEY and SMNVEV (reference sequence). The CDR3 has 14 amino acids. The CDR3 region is CASSRRAGAETQYF. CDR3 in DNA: TGTGCCAGCAGTAGGCGGGCGGGAGCAGAGACCCAGTACTTC.

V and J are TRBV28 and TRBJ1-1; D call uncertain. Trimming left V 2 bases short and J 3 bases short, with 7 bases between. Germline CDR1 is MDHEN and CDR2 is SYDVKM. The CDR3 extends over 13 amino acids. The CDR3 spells CASSLRPYTEAFF. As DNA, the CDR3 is TGTGCCAGCAGTTTAAGGCCATACACTGAAGCTTTCTTT.

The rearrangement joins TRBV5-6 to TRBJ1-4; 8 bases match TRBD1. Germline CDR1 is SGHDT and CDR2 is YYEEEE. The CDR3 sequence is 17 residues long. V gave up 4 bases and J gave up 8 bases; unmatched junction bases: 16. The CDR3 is CASSTAISQGGLEKLFF. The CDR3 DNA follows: TGTGCCAGCAGCACAGCTATATCACAGGGGGGATTGGAAAAACTGTTTTTT.